These 22 T cell receptor beta chains were all obtained from the same sample, sequenced in a study of blood T cells in healthy people across ages. A second PCR, run for about 7 to 11 cycles, used a sample-barcoded 5' primer plus a J-beta primer mix. TCRdb re-called the 5' RACE reads with MiXCR, one entry per CDR3 protein. Of more than 1.4 million distinct CDR3 sequences detected, approximately 40% appear once; the ten largest clones hold roughly 7.9%. Sequencing was performed on blood. These TCRs come from a woman younger than 35 in good health.

This clonotype was observed a handful of times. V usage is TRBV27 and J usage is TRBJ1-2; no clear D. Germline V lookup: CDR1 MNHEY, CDR2 SMNVEV (reference sequence). Trimming removed 5 bases from V and 4 bases from J, with 11 bases in between. The CDR3 totals 13 residues. The CDR3 region is CASSPSVSYGYTF. CDR3 DNA sequence: TGTGCCAGCAGTCCCAGTGTATCCTATGGCTACACCTTC.

The V call is TRBV24-1, the J call TRBJ2-1, with 7 bases identical to TRBD1. The CDR3 runs 15 residues. V was clipped by 7 bases and J by 0 bases; unmatched bases: 5. Germline CDR1 and CDR2: KGHDR and SFDVKD. CDR3 nucleotide sequence: TGTGCCACCAGCCCAGGGGGTTCCTCCTACAATGAGCAGTTCTTC. Its translation is CATSPGGSSYNEQFF.

The rearrangement uses TRBV29-1 and TRBJ2-5, with TRBD1 matching over 8 bases. Germline CDR1 and CDR2: SQVTM and ANQGSEA. CDR3 size: 17 residues. Losses at the gene ends were 0 bases for V and 5 bases for J; bases not matched to a gene: 14. CDR3 region: CSVEDWLETGDLETQYF. DNA of the CDR3: TGCAGCGTTGAAGATTGGCTAGAGACAGGGGACCTCGAGACCCAGTACTTC.

The V and J genes are TRBV5-1 and TRBJ2-3, with 13 positions matching TRBD2. Unmatched junction bases numbered 9, after V lost 3 bases and J lost 2 bases. Germline V gene data show CDR1 as SGHRS and CDR2 as YFSETQ. CDR3 length: 18 residues. CDR3 sequence reads: CASSWRAGLAGYTDTQYF. CDR3 coding DNA: TGCGCCAGCAGCTGGAGAGCGGGACTAGCGGGGTACACAGATACGCAGTATTTT. Full variable domain (remainder filled in from reference TRBV5-1 and TRBJ2-3): KAGVTQTPRYLIKTRGQQVTLSCSPISGHRSVSWYQQTPGQGLQFLFEYFSETQRNKGNFPGRFSGRQFSNSRSEMNVSTLELGDSALYLCASSWRAGLAGYTDTQYFGPGTRLTVL.

This chain uses TRBV6-1 with TRBJ1-2, with 8 bases fitting TRBD1. CDR3 length: 13 residues. With V trimmed by 3 bases and J by 7 bases, 4 bases remained unmatched. In germline, CDR1 is MNHNS, CDR2 SASEGT. The CDR3 region has the DNA TGTGCCAGCAGTGAGGGGACAGGAGGTGGCTACACCTTC. The encoded protein is CASSEGTGGGYTF.

The chain is built from TRBV24-1 and TRBJ1-2; D call uncertain. The CDR3 is made up of 17 amino acids. Trimming stripped 7 bases from V and 3 bases from J, with 23 bases between. Germline V gene sequence: CDR1 KGHDR, CDR2 SFDVKD. The CDR3 coding sequence is TGTGCCACCAGGGTACCAGTGAGCGCCGCGGTAGACTATGGCTACACCTTC. It encodes CATRVPVSAAVDYGYTF.

This clonotype was seen a handful of times. The chain recombines TRBV20-1 with TRBJ1-1; TRBD1 aligns across 10 bases. Germline values: CDR1 DFQATT, CDR2 SNEGSKA (reference sequence). The junction had 4 bases not matched to a gene; V was cut back by 1 base and J by 5 bases. This CDR3 is built from 14 residues. CDR3 in DNA: TGCAGTGCTAGAGTAGGGACAGGGGAGACTGAAGCTTTCTTT. This translates into CSARVGTGETEAFF.

The chain carries TRBV5-4 and TRBJ2-7, with 9 bases that match TRBD2. After removal of 3 bases from V and 3 bases from J, the junction contained 7 bases not matched to a gene. Germline CDR1 and CDR2: SGHNT and YYREEE (reference sequence). The CDR3 has 15 residues. CDR3 nucleotide sequence: TGTGCCAGCAGCTGGATGGCGGGAGGGCTCTACGAGCAGTACTTC. This sequence encodes CASSWMAGGLYEQYF.

CDR3 sequence (DNA): TGTGCCAGCAGCCACGGCCGACAACACTACAATGAGCAGTTCTTC. Amino acids: CASSHGRQHYNEQFF. V gene TRBV11-1 combines with J gene TRBJ2-1; no firm D call. Trimming left V 5 bases short and J 3 bases short, with 14 bases between. Germline lookup yields CDR1 SGHAT and CDR2 FQDESV (reference sequence). The CDR3 sequence is 15 residues long.

The chain joins TRBV21-1 to TRBJ2-5; TRBD1 was called by the table and not checked on the DNA. TRBV21-1 is recorded as a pseudogene. The CDR3 spans 10 residues. The CDR3 here is CAGQGQTQYF. CDR3 DNA: TGTGCCGGGCAGGGACAGACCCAGTACTTC.

Turning to this clonotype: The junction differs from germline at one of its ends, possibly a read error. The V call is TRBV25-1, the J call TRBJ2-3; TRBD2 aligns across 7 bases. Per germline, CDR1 MGHDK and CDR2 SYGVNS. The CDR3 covers 16 residues. As DNA, the CDR3 is TGTGCCATCAGTGACTGGGAGGGCGGTTTCACAGATACGCAGTATTTT. Amino acids: CAISDWEGGFTDTQYF.

This clonotype was observed a few times. The chain links TRBV20-1 to TRBJ2-1; D is perhaps TRBD1 or TRBD2 (6 bases each). Germline values: CDR1 DFQATT, CDR2 SNEGSKA (reference sequence). V was clipped by 1 base and J by 3 bases, with 13 bases between them. The CDR3 is 15 residues long. The CDR3 sequence is CSARGGAGDYNEQFF. In nucleotides, the CDR3 is TGCAGTGCTAGAGGGGGGGCTGGGGACTACAATGAGCAGTTCTTC.

This clonotype was picked up many times. At one of its ends the junction is not consistent with the germline gene, which may arise from a read error. V is TRBV3-1 and J is TRBJ1-2, with D unresolved. CDR1 and CDR2 from the germline V gene are LGHDT and YNNKEL (reference sequence). This CDR3 spans 12 amino acids. The CDR3 sequence is CASSQAGYGYTF. CDR3 nucleotides: TGCGCCAGCAGCCAGGCAGGTTATGGCTACACCTTC.

Here the CDR3 DNA reads TGCGCCAGCAGCCACGGGGAACTAGCGGTGTACGAGCAGTACTTC. Translated: CASSHGELAVYEQYF. The chain uses TRBV4-1 and TRBJ2-7, with TRBD2 matching over 8 bases. This CDR3 has 15 amino acids. The V and J ends lost 3 bases and 4 bases, in that order; junction bases with no gene match: 8. Germline V gene data show CDR1 as MGHRA and CDR2 as YSYEKL.

The chain joins TRBV6-6 to TRBJ1-1; D remains ambiguous. The V and J ends lost 7 bases and 1 base respectively, with 10 bases between them. CDR3 size: 13 residues. Per germline, CDR1 MNHNY and CDR2 SVGAGI (reference sequence). CDR3 DNA sequence: TGTGCCAGCACCGACACAGAGAACACTGAAGCTTTCTTT. It encodes CASTDTENTEAFF.

Of note for this clonotype: A read error may explain this, as a much larger clone is one base away. V is TRBV5-1 and J is TRBJ2-1; no firm D call. The germline CDR1 and CDR2 sequences are SGHRS and YFSETQ. This CDR3 has 14 amino acids. The CDR3 sequence: CAGRPKAQWNEQFF. The CDR3 coding sequence is TGCGCCGGCAGACCCAAAGCTCAGTGGAATGAGCAGTTCTTC. The variable domain in full, completed from reference TRBV5-1 and TRBJ2-1, reads KAGVTQTPRYLIKTRGQQVTLSCSPISGHRSVSWYQQTPGQGLQFLFEYFSETQRNKGNFPGRFSGRQFSNSRSEMNVSTLELGDSALYLCAGRPKAQWNEQFFGPGTRLTVL.

A note on this clonotype: The junction shows a germline mismatch at one end, possibly a read error. The V gene is TRBV4-1, the J gene TRBJ1-2, with D hard to call. Per the germline V gene, CDR1 is MGHRA and CDR2 is YSYEKL. The CDR3 runs to 15 residues. For the CDR3, the DNA is TGCGCCGGCAGCCCCTACTCGGGGAGCCCGGGGGGCTACACCTTC. Its protein is CAGSPYSGSPGGYTF.

This clonotype was picked up a small number of times. The V gene is TRBV14, the J gene TRBJ1-2; D gene ambiguous. This CDR3 has 14 residues. Germline V gives CDR1 SGHDN, CDR2 FVKESK. Trimming left V 4 bases short and J 4 bases short, with 13 bases between. The CDR3 DNA reads as TGTGCCAGCAGCCGGGCCCAGCCATTCTATGGCTACACCTTC. Residues: CASSRAQPFYGYTF.

This clonotype occurred a few times. The chain couples TRBV2 to TRBJ2-1; D is possibly TRBD2 (6 bases). Deletions cut 6 bases from V and 13 bases from J, with 13 bases between. Germline V lookup: CDR1 SNHLY, CDR2 FYNNEI. CDR3 length: 11 residues. CDR3 region: CASSAPGAQFF. DNA of the CDR3: TGTGCCAGCAGCGCACCGGGAGCTCAGTTCTTC.

This clonotype was counted only a few times. V usage is TRBV27 and J usage is TRBJ2-1; 13 nucleotides align to TRBD2. The germline gives CDR1 MNHEY, CDR2 SMNVEV (reference sequence). The CDR3 spans 14 residues. Trimming cost V 7 bases and J 7 bases; bases outside gene matches: 4. The chain's CDR3 is CASTGLAGVNEQFF. Here the CDR3 DNA reads TGTGCCAGCACCGGACTAGCGGGGGTAAATGAGCAGTTCTTC.

Notes on this clonotype: One end of the junction varies from germline; a read error may be responsible. This chain uses TRBV6-1 with TRBJ2-5; tentative D call: TRBD1 (6 bases). This CDR3 region has 17 residues. Germline assignment: CDR1 MNHNS and CDR2 SASEGT. CDR3 protein: CASSDPIQGIQGEAQYF. The CDR3 DNA is TGTGCCAGCAGTGACCCAATCCAGGGGATACAGGGAGAGGCCCAGTACTTC.

The chain couples TRBV29-1 to TRBJ1-1; no clear D gene. Germline V lookup: CDR1 SQVTM, CDR2 ANQGSEA. The CDR3 has 11 residues. Trimming pared 3 bases from V and 11 bases from J, leaving 13 bases between. CDR3 sequence reads: CSVEGGTGAFF. Written as DNA, the CDR3 is TGCAGCGTTGAGGGAGGTACTGGGGCTTTCTTT.